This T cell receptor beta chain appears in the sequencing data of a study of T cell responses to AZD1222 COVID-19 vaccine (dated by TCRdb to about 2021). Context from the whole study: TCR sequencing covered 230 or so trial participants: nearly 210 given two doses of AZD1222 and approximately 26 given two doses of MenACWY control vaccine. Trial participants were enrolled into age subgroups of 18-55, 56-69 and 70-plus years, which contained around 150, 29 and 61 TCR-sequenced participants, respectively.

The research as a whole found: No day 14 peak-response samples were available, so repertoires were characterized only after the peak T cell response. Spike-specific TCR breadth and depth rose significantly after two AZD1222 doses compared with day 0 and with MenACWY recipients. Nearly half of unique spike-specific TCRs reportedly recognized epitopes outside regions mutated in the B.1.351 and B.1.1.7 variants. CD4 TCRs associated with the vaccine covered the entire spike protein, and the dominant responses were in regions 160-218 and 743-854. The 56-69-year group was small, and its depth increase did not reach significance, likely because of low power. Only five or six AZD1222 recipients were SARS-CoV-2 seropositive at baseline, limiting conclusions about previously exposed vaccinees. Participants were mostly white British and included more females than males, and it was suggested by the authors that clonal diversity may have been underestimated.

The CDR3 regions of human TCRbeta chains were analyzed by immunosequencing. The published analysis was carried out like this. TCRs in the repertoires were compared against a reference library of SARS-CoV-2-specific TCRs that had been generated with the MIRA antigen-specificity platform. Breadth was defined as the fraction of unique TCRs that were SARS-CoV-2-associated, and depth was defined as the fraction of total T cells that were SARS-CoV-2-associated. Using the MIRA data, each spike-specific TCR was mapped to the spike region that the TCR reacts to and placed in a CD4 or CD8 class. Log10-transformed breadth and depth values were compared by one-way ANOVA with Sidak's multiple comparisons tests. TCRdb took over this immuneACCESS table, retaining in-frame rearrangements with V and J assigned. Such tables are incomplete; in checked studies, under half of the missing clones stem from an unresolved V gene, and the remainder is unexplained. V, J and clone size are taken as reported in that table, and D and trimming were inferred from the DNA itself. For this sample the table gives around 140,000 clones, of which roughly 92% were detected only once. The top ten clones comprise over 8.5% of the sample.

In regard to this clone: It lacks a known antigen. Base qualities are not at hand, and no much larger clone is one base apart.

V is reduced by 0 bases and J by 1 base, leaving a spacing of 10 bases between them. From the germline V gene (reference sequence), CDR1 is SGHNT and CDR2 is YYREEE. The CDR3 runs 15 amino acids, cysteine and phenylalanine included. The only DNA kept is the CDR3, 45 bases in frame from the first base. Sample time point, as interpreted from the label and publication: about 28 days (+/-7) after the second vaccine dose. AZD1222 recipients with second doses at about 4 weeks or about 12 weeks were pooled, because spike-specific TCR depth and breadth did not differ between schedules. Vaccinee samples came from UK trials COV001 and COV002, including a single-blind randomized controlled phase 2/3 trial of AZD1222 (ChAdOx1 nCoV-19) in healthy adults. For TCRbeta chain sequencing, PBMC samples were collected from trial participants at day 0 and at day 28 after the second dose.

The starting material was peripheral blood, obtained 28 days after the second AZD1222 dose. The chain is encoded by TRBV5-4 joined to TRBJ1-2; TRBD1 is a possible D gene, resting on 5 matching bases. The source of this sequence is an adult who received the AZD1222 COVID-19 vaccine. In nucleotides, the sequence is TGTGCCAGCAGCTTGGGCGCGGGGGGTAACTATGGCTACACCTTC. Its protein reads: CASSLGAGGNYGYTF.